This T cell receptor beta chain was profiled in a study of control samples from healthy donors and cancer patients. TCRdb's copy holds only in-frame clones and misses some; the assay was immunoSEQ multiplex PCR. The sample records about 55,000 clones, 95% being singletons. Trimming pared 4 bases from V and 2 bases from J, leaving 13 bases between. The CDR3 consists of 15 residues. This receptor was obtained from a man aged 30 to 39 in good health. The genes are TRBV23-1 and TRBJ2-3, with D perhaps given as TRBD1 or TRBD2 (7 bases each). TRBV23-1 is an ORF, and what it does is uncertain. The sample taken for sequencing was blood. CDR3 region: CASSPRGRDTDTQYF. The CDR3 DNA reads TGCGCCAGCAGTCCCAGGGGGAGGGACACAGATACGCAGTATTTT.